These T cell receptor beta chains were read from a single sample in a study of Graves' ophthalmopathy and Graves' hyperthyroidism. TCRdb ran MiXCR on the multiplex PCR reads and lists one entry per CDR3 protein. The table lists about 640,000 distinct CDR3 sequences, over 40% of them singletons, with over 2.5% in the top ten. The sequencing input was peripheral blood. The receptors stem from an adult man with Graves' ophthalmopathy. Both conserved end residues are part of each CDR3. A D gene is named only where the DNA matches it firmly. Some rows mark clone size as missing; the rest say once, few, many or name a class of expanded clone.

CDR3: CASSQDWVGGTYDYGYTF
DNA: TGTGCCAGCAGCCAAGATTGGGTCGGGGGCACGTATGACTATGGCTACACCTTC
length: 18
size: many
J: TRBJ1-2
V: TRBV14
D: -

CDR3: CASSQDGLAGGLGEQYF
DNA: TGTGCCAGCAGCCAAGACGGACTAGCGGGGGGGCTAGGGGAGCAGTACTTC
length: 17
size: few
J: TRBJ2-7
V: TRBV4-2
D: TRBD2

CDR3: CASSLGSGGNQPQHF
DNA: TGTGCCAGCAGTTTAGGCTCGGGGGGCAATCAGCCCCAGCATTTT
length: 15
size: many
J: TRBJ1-5
V: TRBV12-3/TRBV12-4
D: -

CDR3: CASLSSGANVLTF
DNA: TGTGCCAGCCTAAGCTCTGGGGCCAACGTCCTGACTTTC
length: 13
size: medium-sized
J: TRBJ2-6
V: TRBV25-1
D: -

CDR3: CASSHAGVGTEAFF
DNA: TGCGCCAGCAGCCATGCAGGGGTGGGTACTGAAGCTTTCTTT
length: 14
size: -
J: TRBJ1-1
V: TRBV4-1
D: -

CDR3: CASSLNSEAFF
DNA: TGTGCCAGCAGCTTAAACTCTGAAGCTTTCTTT
length: 11
size: many
J: TRBJ1-1
V: TRBV7-8
D: -

CDR3: CAIPRGANVLTF
DNA: TGCGCCATCCCCCGGGGGGCCAACGTCCTGACTTTC
length: 12
size: once
J: TRBJ2-6
V: TRBV10-2
D: -

CDR3: CSVNRGDYGYTF
DNA: TGCAGCGTGAACAGGGGCGACTATGGCTACACCTTC
length: 12
size: many
J: TRBJ1-2
V: TRBV29-1
D: TRBD1

CDR3: CASSHDVGQGAANYGYTF
DNA: TGTGCCAGTAGCCACGATGTGGGACAGGGTGCAGCTAACTATGGCTACACCTTC
length: 18
size: many
J: TRBJ1-2
V: TRBV19
D: TRBD1

CDR3: CATSPGDSNQPQHF
DNA: TGTGCCACCAGTCCCGGGGATAGCAATCAGCCCCAGCATTTT
length: 14
size: many
J: TRBJ1-5
V: TRBV24-1
D: -

CDR3: CASRRKGVVNNQPQHF
DNA: TGTGCCAGCAGGCGGAAGGGTGTTGTTAACAATCAGCCCCAGCATTTT
length: 16
size: many
J: TRBJ1-5
V: TRBV4-2
D: -

CDR3: CASSQVSGHEQYF
DNA: TGTGCCAGCAGCCAAGTCAGTGGGCACGAGCAGTACTTC
length: 13
size: many
J: TRBJ2-7
V: TRBV4-2
D: -

CDR3: CASNLQGPSAGLYNSPLHF
DNA: TGTGCCAGCAACTTGCAGGGGCCCTCGGCTGGACTGTATAATTCACCCCTCCACTTT
length: 19
size: -
J: TRBJ1-6
V: TRBV25-1
D: -

CDR3: CASSPDSPRTEQYF
DNA: TGCGCCAGCAGTCCGGACAGTCCCCGGACGGAGCAGTACTTC
length: 14
size: many
J: TRBJ2-7
V: TRBV5-1
D: -

CDR3: CASSELAGGPTDTQYF
DNA: TGTGCCAGCAGCGAGCTAGCGGGGGGGCCGACAGATACGCAGTATTTT
length: 16
size: -
J: TRBJ2-3
V: TRBV7-3
D: TRBD2

CDR3: CASGAGVAETQYF
DNA: TGTGCCAGCGGAGCGGGAGTTGCGGAGACCCAGTACTTC
length: 13
size: -
J: TRBJ2-5
V: TRBV19
D: TRBD2